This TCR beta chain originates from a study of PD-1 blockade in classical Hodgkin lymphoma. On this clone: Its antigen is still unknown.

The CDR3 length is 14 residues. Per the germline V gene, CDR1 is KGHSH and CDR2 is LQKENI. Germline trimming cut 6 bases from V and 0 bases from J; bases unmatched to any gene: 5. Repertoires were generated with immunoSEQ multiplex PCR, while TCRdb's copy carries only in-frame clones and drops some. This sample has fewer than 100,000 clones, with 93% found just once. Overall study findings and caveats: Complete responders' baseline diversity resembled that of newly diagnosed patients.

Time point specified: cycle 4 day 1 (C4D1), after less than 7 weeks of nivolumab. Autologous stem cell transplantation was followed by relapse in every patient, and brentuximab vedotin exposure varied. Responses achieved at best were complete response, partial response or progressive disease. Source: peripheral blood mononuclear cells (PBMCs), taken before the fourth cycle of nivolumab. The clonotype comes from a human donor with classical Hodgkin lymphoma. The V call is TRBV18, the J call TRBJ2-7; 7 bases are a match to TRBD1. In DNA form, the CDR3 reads TGTGCCAGCTCTGGACAGGCGAGCTCCTACGAGCAGTACTTC. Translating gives CASSGQASSYEQYF.